The clone carrying this TCR beta chain has only a few counts. Its target is not known. This sample is part of a study of cytomegalovirus exposure and HLA in healthy donors. Study summary: The study placed approximately 80% of its approximately 400 genotyped donors in the Caucasian-associated ancestry cluster. Study conclusions and caveats: Follow-up analysis later connected one missense variant in DCLRE1C with trimming of TCR beta V- and J-genes.

The study ran its PCR with 60 Vbeta and 13 Jbeta primers. Sequenced by immunoSEQ multiplex PCR; TCRdb stores in-frame clones only, minus some. The sample shows around 95,000 clones, approximately 76% of them seen only once. The CDR3 totals 14 residues. Germline assignment: CDR1 MNHEY and CDR2 SMNVEV (reference sequence). The source material was PBMCs. This receptor was obtained from a man under 40 in good health and CMV-seropositive. The gene calls are TRBV27 and TRBJ2-5; tentative D call: TRBD2 (5 bases). The DNA end lines up better with TRBJ2-7; the J call may be wrong. CDR3 amino acids: CASSSLATQYEQYF. The CDR3 DNA follows: TGTGCCAGCAGCTCGCTAGCCACCCAATACGAGCAGTACTTC.